The T cell receptor (beta chain) under discussion was sequenced for a study of blood T cell repertoires in COVID-19. Looking at the study overall: The cDNA or gDNA used as material had been derived from T cells, B-cell-depleted T cells, or PBMCs.

Source study methods: Reference gene primers were amplified, and this amplification served to estimate nucleated cell counts. TCRdb's copy holds only in-frame clones and misses some; the assay was immunoSEQ multiplex PCR. D and trimming were read from the DNA, whereas the V and J calls and clone size are those reported in that table. The repertoire includes about 170,000 clones, 70% to 90% of them detected once, and approximately 1.3% sits in the top ten. CDR1 and CDR2 (germline): MNHEY, SVGAGI. The CDR3 runs to 14 residues. J lost 8 bases, V lost 5 bases, and 9 bases had no gene match. The sequence came from a man between 60 and 75 years old who had recovered from COVID-19. V usage is TRBV6-5 and J usage is TRBJ1-1; TRBD1 aligns across 9 bases. The material sequenced was peripheral blood. The CDR3 sequence: CASSRQQGAREAFF. For the CDR3, the DNA is TGTGCCAGCAGTAGACAACAGGGGGCTCGGGAAGCTTTCTTT.